The 16 T cell receptor beta chains in this list originate from one sample, sequenced in a study of cytomegalovirus exposure and HLA in healthy donors. This PCR relied on a set of 60 Vbeta primers and 13 Jbeta primers. This table comes from immunoSEQ multiplex PCR, and its TCRdb copy is limited to in-frame clones, with some not included. This sample contains about 200,000 clones. Sequenced: PBMCs. These receptors were taken from a boy younger than 18 in good health and CMV-seronegative.

CDR3 sequence reads: CASSPGGNQPQHF. Here the CDR3 DNA reads TGTGCCAGCAGTCCGGGAGGGAATCAGCCCCAGCATTTT. This chain links TRBV7-6 with TRBJ1-5, with D unclear. Germline V lookup: CDR1 SGHVS, CDR2 FNYEAQ. This CDR3 is built from 13 residues. V lost 6 bases and J 4 bases, leaving 10 bases between the germline ends.

The chain has TRBV7-3 and TRBJ1-6; tentative D call: TRBD1 (5 bases). The CDR3 length is 13 residues. V lost 5 bases and J 12 bases, leaving 14 bases between the germline ends. Germline V CDR1 and CDR2: SGHTA, FQGTGA. In DNA form, the CDR3 reads TGTGCCAGCAGCCCCGGATTCGGGGGACCCCTCCACTTT. Translation: CASSPGFGGPLHF.

The chain combines TRBV7-2 with TRBJ1-5; a possible D gene is TRBD1 (6 bases). There are 12 residues in the CDR3. V lost 1 base and J 12 bases, leaving 10 bases between the germline ends. Germline values: CDR1 SGHTA, CDR2 FQGNSA. The CDR3 DNA reads TGTGCCAGCAGCTTAGACACAGGGAACCAGCATTTT. It yields the protein CASSLDTGNQHF.

The gene calls are TRBV9 and TRBJ2-1, with D possibly matching TRBD2 (6 bases). Germline CDR1 reads SGDLS; CDR2 reads YYNGEE. The CDR3 runs 18 residues. V lost 0 bases and J 7 bases, leaving 23 bases between the germline ends. The CDR3 sequence: CASSVAGQALDGRNEQFF. The CDR3 nucleotides are TGTGCCAGCAGCGTAGCTGGGCAGGCCCTGGATGGGAGGAATGAGCAGTTCTTC.

This chain uses TRBV7-2 with TRBJ1-5; D may be TRBD1 (5 bases). CDR1 and CDR2 (germline): SGHTA, FQGNSA. This CDR3 spans 17 amino acids. Trimming cost V 1 base and J 4 bases, with 17 bases left between them. The DNA of the CDR3 is TGTGCCAGCAGCTTAGGTGTGGTAGGGGTGGGGAATCAGCCCCAGCATTTT. Amino acids: CASSLGVVGVGNQPQHF.

The rearrangement links TRBV4-1 to TRBJ1-1; 9 positions agree with TRBD1. Germline V gene sequence: CDR1 MGHRA, CDR2 YSYEKL. The CDR3 extends over 14 amino acids. The ends lost 1 base at V and 4 bases at J; junction bases unmatched: 1. This CDR3 is CASSQGDRVTEAFF. CDR3 sequence (DNA): TGCGCCAGCAGCCAAGGGGACAGGGTCACTGAAGCTTTCTTT.

CDR3 sequence: CASGTRAPETQYF. In DNA form, the CDR3 reads TGTGCCAGCGGGACTAGAGCCCCAGAGACCCAGTACTTC. The chain combines TRBV2 with TRBJ2-5; 8 bases match TRBD2. The CDR3 is 13 amino acids. The V segment lost 8 bases and the J segment 4 bases; nucleotides outside the gene matches: 6. Germline V gene data show CDR1 as SNHLY and CDR2 as FYNNEI. Combining the CDR3 with reference TRBV2 and TRBJ2-5 gives the whole variable domain EPEVTQTPSHQVTQMGQEVILRCVPISNHLYFYWYRQILGQKVEFLVSFYNNEISEKSEIFDDQFSVERPDGSNFTLKIRSTKLEDSAMYFCASGTRAPETQYFGPGTRLLVL.

The rearrangement links TRBV6-5 to TRBJ1-1; TRBD1 is a possible D gene (6 bases). There are 15 residues in the CDR3. Germline V lookup: CDR1 MNHEY, CDR2 SVGAGI. Trimming took 2 bases from V and 1 from J, leaving 11 bases between them. The CDR3 bases are TGTGCCAGCAGTTACACAGGGAGGGGGAACACTGAAGCTTTCTTT. Protein: CASSYTGRGNTEAFF.

The J gene is TRBJ1-1, the V gene TRBV7-2; D may be TRBD1 (6 bases). CDR1 and CDR2 (germline): SGHTA, FQGNSA. V was cut by 3 bases and J by 1 base, with 9 bases left in between. This CDR3 contains 14 residues. The CDR3 sequence: CASSFPRGNTEAFF. CDR3 coding DNA: TGTGCCAGCAGCTTCCCCAGGGGGAACACTGAAGCTTTCTTT.

This rearrangement joins TRBV27 to TRBJ2-7, with 7 bases aligning to TRBD1. The CDR3 loop spans 14 amino acids. Germline CDR1 reads MNHEY; CDR2 reads SMNVEV (reference sequence). With V trimmed by 5 bases and J by 3 bases, 7 bases remained unmatched. In DNA, the CDR3 is TGTGCCAGCAGTGCAACAGGGGCGAGCTACGAGCAGTACTTC. Its protein is CASSATGASYEQYF.

The gene calls are TRBV4-3 and TRBJ2-2; a weak D match, TRBD1 (6 bases). Trimming pared 0 bases from V and 3 bases from J, leaving 14 bases between. Germline V gene sequence: CDR1 LGHNA, CDR2 YSLEER. This CDR3 has 17 amino acids. The CDR3 loop is CASSQDRRDKDTGELFF. Written as DNA, the CDR3 is TGCGCCAGCAGCCAAGATCGCAGGGACAAGGACACCGGGGAGCTGTTTTTT.

The chain couples TRBV5-6 to TRBJ2-5; D gene uncertain. V lost 1 base, J lost 5 bases, and 9 bases lay in between. The CDR3 length is 13 residues. Per germline, CDR1 SGHDT and CDR2 YYEEEE. CDR3 residues: CASSLNRGETQYF. CDR3 nucleotide sequence: TGTGCCAGCAGCTTGAACCGCGGTGAGACCCAGTACTTC.

The gene calls are TRBV5-1 and TRBJ1-4, with 7 bases aligning to TRBD1. Trimming removed 1 base from V and 3 bases from J; junction bases left unmatched: 3. The CDR3 totals 15 residues. Germline lookup yields CDR1 SGHRS and CDR2 YFSETQ. The CDR3 bases are TGCGCCAGCAGCTTGATGACAGGGTCTAATGAAAAACTGTTTTTT. Residues: CASSLMTGSNEKLFF.

The chain is built from TRBV19 and TRBJ2-1; TRBD2 matches 8 bases. The CDR3 loop spans 14 amino acids. The germline gives CDR1 LNHDA, CDR2 SQIVND (reference sequence). V lost 5 bases to trimming and J lost 10 bases; unmatched junction nucleotides: 10. CDR3 bases: TGTGCCAGTAGTGTCCGGGGGGGGAGTAAGGAGCAGTTCTTC. It yields the protein CASSVRGGSKEQFF.

This sequence joins TRBV10-1 and TRBJ1-4; tentatively, D is TRBD1 (5 bases). The CDR3 sequence is 14 residues long. Germline loops: CDR1 WNHNN, CDR2 SYGVQD (reference sequence). The germline V and J ends were trimmed by 8 bases and 4 bases, with 14 bases remaining between them. CDR3 nucleotides: TGCGCCAGCGCGACAGTTCAGGTTAATGAAAAACTGTTTTTT. It translates to CASATVQVNEKLFF.

The rearrangement links TRBV4-1 to TRBJ2-1, with 11 bases aligning to TRBD2. The CDR3 contains 15 residues. CDR1 and CDR2 from the germline V gene are MGHRA and YSYEKL. The trim removed 6 bases at V and 5 bases at J, leaving 6 bases unmatched. CDR3 nucleotides: TGCGCCAGCAGACAACTAGCGGGGGCCGACAATGAGCAGTTCTTC. Residues: CASRQLAGADNEQFF.